Listed here is a single T cell receptor beta chain. Following extraction, RNA underwent reverse transcription to cDNA, which served as the sequencing template. Generated by immunoSEQ multiplex PCR, the TCRdb table keeps only in-frame clones and is missing some. The sample carries some 110,000 clones, roughly two fifths recorded once. These data originate in a study of CD8+ T cells in alopecia areata. CDR3 length equals 14 residues. Germline V gene sequence: CDR1 SQVTM, CDR2 ANQGSEA. The trim removed 7 bases at V and 1 base at J, leaving 7 bases unmatched. The sample taken for sequencing was CD4+ T cells sorted from blood. This receptor was obtained from a human donor with alopecia areata. V is TRBV29-1 and J is TRBJ2-1, with 7 positions matching TRBD2. This CDR3 is CSGDLAVSYNEQFF. The CDR3 DNA reads TGCAGCGGGGATCTAGCGGTATCCTACAATGAGCAGTTCTTC.